The 25 T cell receptor beta chains below all came from one sample that was sequenced in a study of identical twins. TCRdb reprocessed the 5' RACE reads with MiXCR, giving one entry per CDR3 protein. The table records some 590,000 distinct CDR3 sequences, roughly 9.5% of them present only once. The sample was also linked to a second study, of yellow fever vaccine responses in identical twins.

Material for sequencing was PBMCs. These receptors all stem from a woman aged 18 to 35 in good health.

This clonotype was found many times. The J gene is TRBJ2-7, the V gene TRBV4-3; 10 bases agree with TRBD2. Losses at the gene ends were 1 base for V and 4 bases for J; bases not matched to a gene: 4. Per the germline V gene, CDR1 is LGHNA and CDR2 is YSLEER. This CDR3 has 15 amino acids. For the CDR3, the DNA is TGCGCCAGCAGCCAAGCGGCTAGCGGGAGTTACGAGCAGTACTTC. As protein: CASSQAASGSYEQYF.

This clonotype was observed many times. The rearrangement uses TRBV29-1 and TRBJ2-7, with a weak D call TRBD1 (5 bases). Trimming stripped 3 bases from V and 0 bases from J, with 9 bases between. The CDR3 totals 13 residues. Germline V lookup: CDR1 SQVTM, CDR2 ANQGSEA. The CDR3 coding sequence is TGCAGCGTTGATGGGCAGGGCTCCTACGAGCAGTACTTC. It translates to CSVDGQGSYEQYF.

In this sample, this clonotype turned up many times. This rearrangement joins TRBV7-8 to TRBJ1-1, with TRBD1 matching over 7 bases. There are 17 residues in the CDR3. The trim removed 3 bases at V and 2 bases at J, leaving 12 bases unmatched. CDR1 is SGHVS and CDR2 is FQNEAQ in the germline V gene. CDR3 coding DNA: TGTGCCAGCAGCTTCCAGACAGGGTTTGGCCTTAACACTGAAGCTTTCTTT. Translated, it gives CASSFQTGFGLNTEAFF. The whole variable domain, remainder taken from reference TRBV7-8 and TRBJ1-1, is GAGVSQSPRYKVAKRGQDVALRCDPISGHVSLFWYQQALGQGPEFLTYFQNEAQLDKSGLPSDRFFAERPEGSVSTLKIQRTQQEDSAVYLCASSFQTGFGLNTEAFFGQGTRLTVV.

This clonotype was recorded a few times. This chain uses TRBV11-2 with TRBJ2-3; 12 bases are shared with TRBD2. Germline trimming cut 2 bases from V and 6 bases from J; bases unmatched to any gene: 12. The CDR3 is made up of 18 amino acids. CDR1 is SGHAT, CDR2 FQNNGV, per germline. As DNA, the CDR3 is TGTGCCAGCAGCTTACTGCCTAGCGGGGGGGGAGAAGTGGATACGCAGTATTTT. Residues: CASSLLPSGGGEVDTQYF. Full variable domain (missing parts from reference TRBV11-2 and TRBJ2-3): EAGVAQSPRYKIIEKRQSVAFWCNPISGHATLYWYQQILGQGPKLLIQFQNNGVVDDSQLPKDRFSAERLKGVDSTLKIQPAKLEDSAVYLCASSLLPSGGGEVDTQYFGPGTRLTVL.

This clonotype was picked up many times. The chain recombines TRBV20-1 with TRBJ2-7, with D unresolved. Germline lookup yields CDR1 DFQATT and CDR2 SNEGSKA (reference sequence). Trimming left V 4 bases short and J 3 bases short, with 4 bases between. This CDR3 region has 10 residues. CDR3: CSAKHYEQYF. CDR3 DNA: TGCAGTGCTAAACACTACGAGCAGTACTTC.

This clonotype was seen a few times. The rearrangement links TRBV4-3 to TRBJ2-2; the match to TRBD1 covers 9 bases. Germline CDR1 is LGHNA and CDR2 is YSLEER. The CDR3 totals 16 residues. Trimming cost V 6 bases and J 4 bases; bases outside gene matches: 9. The CDR3 region has the DNA TGCGCCAGCAGTCCCACTGGGACAGGGAGCACCGGGGAGCTGTTTTTT. It codes for CASSPTGTGSTGELFF.

This chain uses TRBV7-9 with TRBJ2-7, with a weak D call TRBD2 (6 bases). The CDR3 sequence is 15 residues long. The germline V gene has CDR1 SEHNR and CDR2 FQNEAQ (reference sequence). V lost 5 bases to trimming and J lost 0 bases, with 14 bases between them. This CDR3 is CASSPRGAHSYEQYF. CDR3 nucleotides: TGTGCCAGCAGCCCCCGCGGGGCTCACTCCTACGAGCAGTACTTC.

The J gene is TRBJ2-7, the V gene TRBV3-1, with D perhaps given as TRBD1 or TRBD2 (6 bases each). CDR3 length: 12 residues. Germline lookup yields CDR1 LGHDT and CDR2 YNNKEL (reference sequence). The germline V and J ends were trimmed by 7 bases and 2 bases, with 9 bases remaining between them. CDR3 sequence reads: CASKGGAYEQYF. The CDR3 nucleotides are TGTGCCAGCAAGGGGGGAGCCTACGAGCAGTACTTC.

The chain joins TRBV29-1 to TRBJ2-7, with D maybe TRBD1 (6 bases). Germline CDR1 SQVTM, CDR2 ANQGSEA. The germline V and J ends were trimmed by 4 bases and 3 bases, with 10 bases remaining between them. The CDR3 is 12 amino acids. CDR3 sequence reads: CSVGEQGYEQYF. In nucleotides, the CDR3 is TGCAGCGTTGGAGAACAGGGCTACGAGCAGTACTTC.

J is TRBJ2-3 and V is TRBV7-2; weak D call: TRBD1 (6 bases). The germline CDR1 and CDR2 sequences are SGHTA and FQGNSA. The germline V and J ends were trimmed by 5 bases and 2 bases, with 17 bases remaining between them. The CDR3 has 16 residues. The CDR3 region is CASSGAPGHDTDTQYF. The CDR3 DNA is TGTGCCAGCAGCGGAGCTCCGGGACACGACACAGATACGCAGTATTTT.

This clonotype was detected many times. The J gene is TRBJ2-2, the V gene TRBV20-1, with 8 bases identical to TRBD1. The CDR3 runs 14 residues. Germline V gives CDR1 DFQATT, CDR2 SNEGSKA (reference sequence). Trimming cost V 2 bases and J 4 bases; bases outside gene matches: 3. CDR3 coding DNA: TGCAGTGCTAGACAGGGGGCCGGCACCGGGGAGCTGTTTTTT. It is translated as CSARQGAGTGELFF.

The V gene is TRBV4-2, the J gene TRBJ2-7, with a possible D match to TRBD2 (6 bases). The CDR3 loop spans 17 amino acids. V lost 0 bases and J 0 bases, leaving 15 bases between the germline ends. The germline gives CDR1 LGHNA, CDR2 YNFKEQ. Written as DNA, the CDR3 is TGTGCCAGCAGCCAAGAAGAACGCGGGATGCGCTCCTACGAGCAGTACTTC. It specifies CASSQEERGMRSYEQYF.

This clonotype has more than one count but fewer than ten. The rearrangement links TRBV29-1 to TRBJ2-7; no definite D call. The CDR3 contains 15 residues. The germline CDR1 and CDR2 sequences are SQVTM and ANQGSEA. The V gene lost 4 bases and the J gene lost 0 bases, with 16 bases spanning the gap. This CDR3 is CSVAAGEWSSYEQYF. For the CDR3, the DNA is TGCAGCGTTGCGGCAGGAGAATGGAGCTCCTACGAGCAGTACTTC.

At least ten counts were recorded for this clonotype. V and J are TRBV4-3 and TRBJ1-1; D is unclear. Per the germline V gene, CDR1 is LGHNA and CDR2 is YSLEER. Deletions cut 0 bases from V and 0 bases from J, with 8 bases between. This CDR3 is 15 amino acids long. The CDR3 is CASSQDWRLNTEAFF. Written as DNA, the CDR3 is TGCGCCAGCAGCCAAGATTGGCGGTTGAACACTGAAGCTTTCTTT.

The V gene is TRBV4-2, the J gene TRBJ2-1; 11 bases agree with TRBD2. The germline CDR1 and CDR2 sequences are LGHNA and YNFKEQ. The CDR3 has 18 residues. V was pared by 0 bases and J by 0 bases, with 4 bases of the junction left unmatched. The CDR3 DNA sequence: TGTGCCAGCAGCCAAGAACTAGCGGGAGTCGACTCCTACAATGAGCAGTTCTTC. Translating it yields CASSQELAGVDSYNEQFF.

V is TRBV9 and J is TRBJ1-3; D gene ambiguous. V lost 2 bases and J lost 4, with 10 bases in between. Germline V gives CDR1 SGDLS, CDR2 YYNGEE. CDR3 length equals 14 residues. CDR3 region: CASSVEGFGNTIYF. In nucleotides, the CDR3 is TGTGCCAGCAGCGTTGAAGGGTTCGGAAACACCATATATTTT. The entire variable domain, with the rest obtained from reference TRBV9 and TRBJ1-3, is as follows: DSGVTQTPKHLITATGQRVTLRCSPRSGDLSVYWYQQSLDQGLQFLIQYYNGEERAKGNILERFSAQQFPDLHSELNLSSLELGDSALYFCASSVEGFGNTIYFGEGSWLTVV.

A few counts support this clonotype. The chain has TRBV9 and TRBJ1-4; 9 nucleotides agree with TRBD1. J lost 7 bases, V lost 6 bases, and 10 bases had no gene match. Germline CDR1 and CDR2: SGDLS and YYNGEE. CDR3 length: 15 residues. DNA of the CDR3: TGTGCCAGCAATTTACGGGACAGGGTTGGTGAAAAACTGTTTTTT. Its translation is CASNLRDRVGEKLFF.

This clonotype was counted ten times or more. The chain has TRBV7-9 and TRBJ1-1; 7 positions match TRBD1. Germline lookup yields CDR1 SEHNR and CDR2 FQNEAQ (reference sequence). The length of the CDR3 is 14 residues. V gave up 5 bases and J gave up 0 bases; unmatched junction bases: 3. DNA of the CDR3: TGTGCCAGCAGCCCGGGACAGTTGAACACTGAAGCTTTCTTT. It yields the protein CASSPGQLNTEAFF.

This clonotype was seen at least ten times. V gene TRBV3-1 combines with J gene TRBJ2-2; D uncertain. The ends were cut back, 5 bases at V and 5 bases at J, with 9 bases in the middle. The CDR3 consists of 13 residues. Germline V gene data show CDR1 as LGHDT and CDR2 as YNNKEL (reference sequence). The chain's CDR3 is CASSFSATGELFF. In nucleotides, the CDR3 is TGTGCCAGCAGCTTTTCTGCGACCGGGGAGCTGTTTTTT.

The V call is TRBV27, the J call TRBJ2-7; 9 nucleotides match TRBD1. This CDR3 is 16 amino acids long. The junction had 7 bases not matched to a gene; V was cut back by 4 bases and J by 0 bases. Per the germline V gene, CDR1 is MNHEY and CDR2 is SMNVEV (reference sequence). CDR3 sequence: CASSSRDRVFSYEQYF. In nucleotides, the CDR3 is TGTGCCAGCAGTTCCCGGGACAGGGTATTCTCCTACGAGCAGTACTTC.

The chain employs TRBV6-2 or TRBV6-3 and TRBJ2-3; unclear D gene. The CDR3 extends over 16 amino acids. In germline, CDR1 is MNHEY, CDR2 SVGEGT. V was clipped by 6 bases and J by 2 bases, with 18 bases between them. The CDR3 bases are TGTGCCAGCAGCAAGGGAACAGTAGAATACACAGATACGCAGTATTTT. Its protein is CASSKGTVEYTDTQYF.

The chain recombines TRBV24-1 with TRBJ2-2, with 7 nucleotides matching TRBD2. This CDR3 region has 16 residues. Per the germline V gene, CDR1 is KGHDR and CDR2 is SFDVKD. Germline trimming cut 3 bases from V and 4 bases from J; bases unmatched to any gene: 7. CDR3 in DNA: TGTGCCACCAGTGATCCCGAGACTAGCTTCACCGGGGAGCTGTTTTTT. It translates to CATSDPETSFTGELFF.

This clonotype has a handful of counts. The chain employs TRBV30 and TRBJ2-5, with a tentative D call TRBD1 (5 bases). Trimming stripped 4 bases from V and 2 bases from J, with 11 bases between. CDR3 length: 13 amino acids. CDR1 is GTSNPN and CDR2 is SVGIG in the germline V gene (reference sequence). The CDR3 is CAWTTGFQETQYF. The CDR3, as DNA: TGTGCCTGGACCACAGGTTTTCAAGAGACCCAGTACTTC.

This clonotype was counted at least ten times. The V and J genes are TRBV20-1 and TRBJ2-7; a possible D gene is TRBD2 (5 bases). CDR3 length: 13 residues. V lost 2 bases, J lost 2 bases, and 10 bases lay in between. Germline CDR1 reads DFQATT; CDR2 reads SNEGSKA (reference sequence). CDR3 DNA: TGCAGTGCTAGACGGGGTGCGCCCTACGAGCAGTACTTC. Protein sequence: CSARRGAPYEQYF.

This clonotype was observed a few times. This sequence joins TRBV28 and TRBJ1-1; TRBD1 matches at 10 bases. Germline CDR1 is MDHEN and CDR2 is SYDVKM. The V and J ends lost 5 bases and 4 bases, in that order; junction bases with no gene match: 13. The CDR3 totals 17 residues. The CDR3, as DNA: TGTGCCAGCAGTAGTACCGGGACAGGGGTGAGGGGCACTGAAGCTTTCTTT. Amino acid sequence: CASSSTGTGVRGTEAFF.